These T cell receptor beta chains were read from a single sample in a study of neoadjuvant nivolumab and ipilimumab in lung cancer. Libraries were prepared by immunoSEQ multiplex PCR; TCRdb keeps only in-frame clonotypes and omits some of them. The sample shows approximately 9,000 clones, under 90% of them seen only once. Sequences were derived from tumor tissue, sampled after neoadjuvant nivolumab, alone or with ipilimumab, at or shortly before surgery. All receptors come from an adult with non-small cell lung cancer. CDR3s include the opening cysteine and the closing phenylalanine or tryptophan. The D gene is left open where the match is weak. Not all rows give a size; the values are once, few, many and, for expanded clones, a class.

j_call: TRBJ1-5
clone_size: NA
v_call: TRBV13
d_call: NA
cdr3_nt: TGTGCCAGCAGCTCGCTCGCAGGGGCGGAAGAGTCTGATCAGCCCCAGCATTTT
cdr3_aa: CASSSLAGAEESDQPQHF

j_call: TRBJ1-1
clone_size: NA
v_call: TRBV7-2
d_call: NA
cdr3_nt: TGTGCCAGCAGCCTATTAGGGGGGAACACTGAAGCTTTCTTT
cdr3_aa: CASSLLGGNTEAFF

j_call: TRBJ1-6
clone_size: NA
v_call: TRBV4-1
d_call: NA
cdr3_nt: TGCGCCAGCAGCCAAAGGGGTAAGAATTCACCCCTCCACTTT
cdr3_aa: CASSQRGKNSPLHF

j_call: TRBJ1-1
clone_size: NA
v_call: TRBV7-3
d_call: NA
cdr3_nt: TGTGCCAGCAGCTTAATGGGGGACTACACTGAAGCTTTCTTT
cdr3_aa: CASSLMGDYTEAFF

j_call: TRBJ1-2
clone_size: NA
v_call: TRBV5-1
d_call: TRBD1
cdr3_nt: TGCGCCAGCAGCGACACGCGGACAGGGGGCCGGGGTGGCTACACCTTC
cdr3_aa: CASSDTRTGGRGGYTF

j_call: TRBJ1-4
clone_size: NA
v_call: TRBV10-3
d_call: NA
cdr3_nt: TGTGCCATCAGAGAAGGGGCAACTAATGAAAAACTGTTTTTT
cdr3_aa: CAIREGATNEKLFF

j_call: TRBJ2-3
clone_size: NA
v_call: TRBV9
d_call: NA
cdr3_nt: TGTGCCAGCAGCGTAGACGCAGATACGCAGTATTTT
cdr3_aa: CASSVDADTQYF

j_call: TRBJ1-2
clone_size: NA
v_call: TRBV10-1
d_call: NA
cdr3_nt: TGCGCCAGCAGCCCCTCCAAGGGTCCTAGCTATGGCTACACCTTC
cdr3_aa: CASSPSKGPSYGYTF

j_call: TRBJ2-7
clone_size: NA
v_call: TRBV7-9
d_call: NA
cdr3_nt: TGTGCCAGCAGCTCCCCGTATCGGGAGTACGAGCAGTACTTC
cdr3_aa: CASSSPYREYEQYF

j_call: TRBJ2-1
clone_size: NA
v_call: TRBV20-1
d_call: NA
cdr3_nt: TGCAGTGCTCGCTATTCGGCTGAGCAGTTCTTC
cdr3_aa: CSARYSAEQFF

j_call: TRBJ2-3
clone_size: NA
v_call: TRBV7-2
d_call: NA
cdr3_nt: TGTGCCAGCAGCCCTACCACAGATACGCAGTATTTT
cdr3_aa: CASSPTTDTQYF

j_call: TRBJ2-2
clone_size: NA
v_call: TRBV6-6
d_call: NA
cdr3_nt: TGTGCCAGCAGTTACTTACAGGGTAACACCGGGGAGCTGTTTTTT
cdr3_aa: CASSYLQGNTGELFF

j_call: TRBJ1-1
clone_size: NA
v_call: TRBV10-2
d_call: TRBD1
cdr3_nt: TGCGCCAGCAGGCGAGACAGGGAGTCCACTGAAGCTTTCTTT
cdr3_aa: CASRRDRESTEAFF

j_call: TRBJ1-2
clone_size: NA
v_call: TRBV5-1
d_call: NA
cdr3_nt: TGCGCCAGCAGCTTGGACGGCCTCTATGGCTACACCTTC
cdr3_aa: CASSLDGLYGYTF

j_call: TRBJ2-3
clone_size: NA
v_call: TRBV7-9
d_call: NA
cdr3_nt: TGTGCCAGCAGCTTATCTGGTCGAGATACGCAGTATTTT
cdr3_aa: CASSLSGRDTQYF

j_call: TRBJ2-7
clone_size: NA
v_call: TRBV6-5
d_call: TRBD2
cdr3_nt: TGTGCCAGCAGAAGGGGAGGGACCTACGAGCAGTACTTC
cdr3_aa: CASRRGGTYEQYF

j_call: TRBJ1-2
clone_size: NA
v_call: TRBV6-6
d_call: TRBD1
cdr3_nt: TGTGCCAGCAGTTACGGGGGACAGGGGTTTTATGGCTACACCTTC
cdr3_aa: CASSYGGQGFYGYTF

j_call: TRBJ1-2
clone_size: NA
v_call: TRBV7-9
d_call: NA
cdr3_nt: TGTGCCAGCACTCTGGATGGTGGGTACTATGGCTACACCTTC
cdr3_aa: CASTLDGGYYGYTF

j_call: TRBJ1-1
clone_size: NA
v_call: TRBV10-3
d_call: NA
cdr3_nt: TGTGCCATCAGGGATGACAGGCGGAACACTGAAGCTTTCTTT
cdr3_aa: CAIRDDRRNTEAFF

j_call: TRBJ1-1
clone_size: NA
v_call: TRBV15
d_call: NA
cdr3_nt: TGTGCCACCAGCCTCGGGGGCGCGGGGACTGAAGCTTTCTTT
cdr3_aa: CATSLGGAGTEAFF

j_call: TRBJ2-7
clone_size: NA
v_call: TRBV11-2
d_call: NA
cdr3_nt: TGTGCCAGCAGCTGGGCCGGAGAGCAGTACTTC
cdr3_aa: CASSWAGEQYF

j_call: TRBJ2-1
clone_size: NA
v_call: TRBV10-3
d_call: NA
cdr3_nt: TGTGCCATCAGTGAGACAGGGAGGCGGGCGAGTTCAGGTGAGCAGTTCTTC
cdr3_aa: CAISETGRRASSGEQFF

j_call: TRBJ1-1
clone_size: NA
v_call: TRBV5-1
d_call: TRBD1
cdr3_nt: TGCGCCAGCAGCAAAGGGACAGCAAACACTGAAGCTTTCTTT
cdr3_aa: CASSKGTANTEAFF

j_call: TRBJ2-1
clone_size: few
v_call: TRBV29-1
d_call: TRBD1
cdr3_nt: TGCAGCGTCTCCGGGACAGGGGTCTACAATGAGCAGTTCTTC
cdr3_aa: CSVSGTGVYNEQFF

j_call: TRBJ1-2
clone_size: NA
v_call: TRBV25-1
d_call: NA
cdr3_nt: TGTGCCAGCAGTGAACCGGGACCGAACTATGGCTACACCTTC
cdr3_aa: CASSEPGPNYGYTF

j_call: TRBJ2-1
clone_size: few
v_call: TRBV5-4
d_call: TRBD2
cdr3_nt: TGTGCCAGCAGCTTGCTAGCGGGGGGCTCCTACAATGAGCAGTTCTTC
cdr3_aa: CASSLLAGGSYNEQFF

j_call: TRBJ1-4
clone_size: NA
v_call: TRBV5-1
d_call: TRBD1
cdr3_nt: TGCGCCAGCAGCTCCGGTGGGACAGGGATCAATGAAAAACTGTTTTTT
cdr3_aa: CASSSGGTGINEKLFF

j_call: TRBJ1-5
clone_size: NA
v_call: TRBV19
d_call: NA
cdr3_nt: TGTGCCAGTAGTATCGGGGCAGGGGCCAATAGCAATCAGCCCCAGCATTTT
cdr3_aa: CASSIGAGANSNQPQHF

j_call: TRBJ1-4
clone_size: NA
v_call: TRBV5-6
d_call: TRBD1
cdr3_nt: TGTGCCAGCAGCTTGGCAGGGACAGGAGAAAAACTGTTTTTT
cdr3_aa: CASSLAGTGEKLFF

j_call: TRBJ1-1
clone_size: NA
v_call: TRBV27
d_call: NA
cdr3_nt: TGTGCCAGCAGTTTAATGGGAGGGGTCACTGAAGCTTTCTTT
cdr3_aa: CASSLMGGVTEAFF

j_call: TRBJ1-6
clone_size: few
v_call: TRBV4-2
d_call: NA
cdr3_nt: TGTGCCAGCAGCCAAGAGGTGGTCGGTTCACCCCTCCACTTT
cdr3_aa: CASSQEVVGSPLHF

j_call: TRBJ2-7
clone_size: NA
v_call: TRBV20-1
d_call: NA
cdr3_nt: TGCAGTGCTAGATTAGGGCCCGAGCAGTACTTC
cdr3_aa: CSARLGPEQYF

j_call: TRBJ1-5
clone_size: few
v_call: TRBV7-8
d_call: NA
cdr3_nt: TGTGCCAGCACCCCTGGGGGGTGGAATCAGCCCCAGCATTTT
cdr3_aa: CASTPGGWNQPQHF

j_call: TRBJ1-1
clone_size: once
v_call: TRBV9
d_call: TRBD1
cdr3_nt: TGTGCCAGCAGCGAGCGGACAGGGTTAAGTGGTGAAGCTTTCTTT
cdr3_aa: CASSERTGLSGEAFF

j_call: TRBJ1-3
clone_size: NA
v_call: TRBV2
d_call: NA
cdr3_nt: TGTGCCAGCAGTTCAGACGGAAACACCATATATTTT
cdr3_aa: CASSSDGNTIYF

j_call: TRBJ2-7
clone_size: NA
v_call: TRBV29-1
d_call: NA
cdr3_nt: TGCAGCGACATCCGTCCACGACAAGATTTGAACTACGAGCAGTACTTC
cdr3_aa: CSDIRPRQDLNYEQYF

j_call: TRBJ2-3
clone_size: NA
v_call: TRBV7-3
d_call: TRBD1
cdr3_nt: TGTGCCAGCAGCCAAAGGACAGGGGGACAGGGCACAGATACGCAGTATTTT
cdr3_aa: CASSQRTGGQGTDTQYF

j_call: TRBJ2-5
clone_size: NA
v_call: TRBV27
d_call: TRBD1
cdr3_nt: TGTGCCAGCAGTTTAGACAGGGCCCGGTTGGAGACCCAGTACTTC
cdr3_aa: CASSLDRARLETQYF

j_call: TRBJ2-5
clone_size: NA
v_call: TRBV6-4
d_call: TRBD2
cdr3_nt: TGTGCCAGCAGTGAAGCGGGAGGGGCAGGAGAGACCCAGTACTTC
cdr3_aa: CASSEAGGAGETQYF

j_call: TRBJ1-2
clone_size: few
v_call: TRBV19
d_call: NA
cdr3_nt: TGTGCCAGTAGTATAGATCGACAGACCGTGTCCTATGGCTACACCTTC
cdr3_aa: CASSIDRQTVSYGYTF

j_call: TRBJ2-1
clone_size: NA
v_call: TRBV5-6
d_call: NA
cdr3_nt: TGTGCCAGCAGCTTGATCCGGTCAAGCTCCTACAATGAGCAGTTCTTC
cdr3_aa: CASSLIRSSSYNEQFF

j_call: TRBJ2-7
clone_size: NA
v_call: TRBV18
d_call: TRBD1
cdr3_nt: TGTGCCAGCTCACCAGGGACAGGGGGCTACGAGCAGTACTTC
cdr3_aa: CASSPGTGGYEQYF

j_call: TRBJ2-1
clone_size: NA
v_call: TRBV5-6
d_call: NA
cdr3_nt: TGTGCCAGCAGCTTGGAAGCCGGGAATTACAATGAGCAGTTCTTC
cdr3_aa: CASSLEAGNYNEQFF

j_call: TRBJ1-2
clone_size: NA
v_call: TRBV7-9
d_call: NA
cdr3_nt: TGTGCCAGCAGCCCCGAGTACCTCTCTGGCTACACCTTC
cdr3_aa: CASSPEYLSGYTF

j_call: TRBJ1-6
clone_size: NA
v_call: TRBV11-1
d_call: NA
cdr3_nt: TGTGCCAGCAGCTTAGGGTCAGGCCTACGGTGGTCACCCCTCCACTTT
cdr3_aa: CASSLGSGLRWSPLHF

j_call: TRBJ1-6
clone_size: once
v_call: TRBV11-2
d_call: TRBD1
cdr3_nt: TGTGCCAGCAGTTCAAGGGAAGTGACAGGGAATTCACCCCTCCACTTT
cdr3_aa: CASSSREVTGNSPLHF

j_call: TRBJ2-5
clone_size: few
v_call: TRBV7-9
d_call: NA
cdr3_nt: TGTGCCAGCAGCTTAAGAAACCCCCAAGAGACCCAGTACTTC
cdr3_aa: CASSLRNPQETQYF

j_call: TRBJ2-1
clone_size: NA
v_call: TRBV5-4
d_call: NA
cdr3_nt: TGTGCCAGCAGCGAGGGGGGGACCCAGGAAGAGCAGTTCTTC
cdr3_aa: CASSEGGTQEEQFF

j_call: TRBJ2-1
clone_size: NA
v_call: TRBV9
d_call: NA
cdr3_nt: TGTGCCAGCAGCGTCCTGGCTATCCCCTACAATGAGCAGTTCTTC
cdr3_aa: CASSVLAIPYNEQFF

j_call: TRBJ2-7
clone_size: NA
v_call: TRBV29-1
d_call: NA
cdr3_nt: TGCAGCGTTCTGGTCTCCTACGAGCAGTACTTC
cdr3_aa: CSVLVSYEQYF

j_call: TRBJ1-3
clone_size: NA
v_call: TRBV6-1
d_call: NA
cdr3_nt: TGTGCCAGCAGGCAGGGGAACACCATATATTTT
cdr3_aa: CASRQGNTIYF

j_call: TRBJ1-1
clone_size: NA
v_call: TRBV27
d_call: NA
cdr3_nt: TGTGCCAGCAGCGAACAGGGTAGGACTGAAGCTTTCTTT
cdr3_aa: CASSEQGRTEAFF

j_call: TRBJ2-4
clone_size: NA
v_call: TRBV20-1
d_call: NA
cdr3_nt: TGCAGTGCTGCTAGAGGGGGCATTCAGTACTTC
cdr3_aa: CSAARGGIQYF

j_call: TRBJ2-7
clone_size: few
v_call: TRBV6-5
d_call: NA
cdr3_nt: TGTGCCAGCAGTCCACCGACAGGTACCTACGAGCAGTACTTC
cdr3_aa: CASSPPTGTYEQYF

j_call: TRBJ1-2
clone_size: NA
v_call: TRBV6-6
d_call: TRBD1
cdr3_nt: TGTGCCAGCAGAGGGACAGGGTTCTATGGCTACACCTTC
cdr3_aa: CASRGTGFYGYTF

j_call: TRBJ2-1
clone_size: NA
v_call: TRBV5-4
d_call: NA
cdr3_nt: TGTGCCAGCAGCTTGTCCAGGGTTGATGAGCAGTTCTTC
cdr3_aa: CASSLSRVDEQFF